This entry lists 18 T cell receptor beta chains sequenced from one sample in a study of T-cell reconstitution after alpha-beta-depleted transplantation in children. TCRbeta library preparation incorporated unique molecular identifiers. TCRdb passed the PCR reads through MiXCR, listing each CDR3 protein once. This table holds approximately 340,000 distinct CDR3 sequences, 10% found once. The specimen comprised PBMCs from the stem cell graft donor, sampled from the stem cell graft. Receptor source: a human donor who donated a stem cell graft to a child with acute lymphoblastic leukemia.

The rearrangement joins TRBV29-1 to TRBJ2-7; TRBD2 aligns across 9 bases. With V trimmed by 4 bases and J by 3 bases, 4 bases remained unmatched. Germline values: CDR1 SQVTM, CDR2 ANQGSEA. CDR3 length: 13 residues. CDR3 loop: CSVVGSGSYEQYF. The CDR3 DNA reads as TGCAGCGTTGTAGGTAGCGGGAGCTACGAGCAGTACTTC.

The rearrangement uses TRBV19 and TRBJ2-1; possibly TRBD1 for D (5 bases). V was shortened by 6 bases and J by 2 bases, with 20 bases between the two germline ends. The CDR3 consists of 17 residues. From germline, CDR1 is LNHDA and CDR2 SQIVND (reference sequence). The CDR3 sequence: CASSPGKRYFPYNEQFF. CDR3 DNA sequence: TGTGCCAGTAGCCCAGGGAAAAGGTATTTCCCCTACAATGAGCAGTTCTTC. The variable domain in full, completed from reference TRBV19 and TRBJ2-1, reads DGGITQSPKYLFRKEGQNVTLSCEQNLNHDAMYWYRQDPGQGLRLIYYSQIVNDFQKGDIAEGYSVSREKKESFPLTVTSAQKNPTAFYLCASSPGKRYFPYNEQFFGPGTRLTVL.

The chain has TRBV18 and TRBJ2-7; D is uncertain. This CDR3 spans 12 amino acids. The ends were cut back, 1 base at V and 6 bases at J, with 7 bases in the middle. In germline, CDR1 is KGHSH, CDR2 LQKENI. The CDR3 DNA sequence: TGTGCCAGCTCACCACGTTTATCCGAGCAGTACTTC. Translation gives CASSPRLSEQYF.

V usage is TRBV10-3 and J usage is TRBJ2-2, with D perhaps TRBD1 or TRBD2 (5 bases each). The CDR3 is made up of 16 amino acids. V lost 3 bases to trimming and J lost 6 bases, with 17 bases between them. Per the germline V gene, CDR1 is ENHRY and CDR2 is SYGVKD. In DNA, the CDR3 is TGTGCCATCAGTGAAGTGGGGACCAGAGGGGCCGGGGAGCTGTTTTTT. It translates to CAISEVGTRGAGELFF.

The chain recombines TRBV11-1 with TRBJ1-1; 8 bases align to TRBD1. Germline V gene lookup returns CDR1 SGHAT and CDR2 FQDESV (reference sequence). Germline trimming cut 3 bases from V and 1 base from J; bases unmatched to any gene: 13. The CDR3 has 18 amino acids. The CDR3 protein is CASSLGQQGTGRNTEAFF. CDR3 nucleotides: TGTGCCAGCAGCTTGGGGCAACAAGGGACAGGTCGGAACACTGAAGCTTTCTTT.

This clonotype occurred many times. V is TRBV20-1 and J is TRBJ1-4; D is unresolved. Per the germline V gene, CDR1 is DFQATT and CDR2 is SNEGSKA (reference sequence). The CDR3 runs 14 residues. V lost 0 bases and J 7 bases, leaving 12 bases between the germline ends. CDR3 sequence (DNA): TGCAGTGCTAGAGAATGGAGGGATGGTGAAAAACTGTTTTTT. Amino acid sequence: CSAREWRDGEKLFF.

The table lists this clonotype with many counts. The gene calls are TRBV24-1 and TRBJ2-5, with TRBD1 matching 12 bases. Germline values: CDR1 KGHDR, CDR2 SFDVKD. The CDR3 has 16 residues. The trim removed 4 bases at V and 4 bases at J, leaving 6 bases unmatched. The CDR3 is CATSEAGTGGRETQYF. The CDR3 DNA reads TGTGCCACCAGTGAGGCCGGGACAGGGGGCCGAGAGACCCAGTACTTC.

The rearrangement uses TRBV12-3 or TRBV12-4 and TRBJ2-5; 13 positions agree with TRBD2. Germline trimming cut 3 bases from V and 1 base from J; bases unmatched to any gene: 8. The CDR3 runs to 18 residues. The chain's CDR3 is CASSFRGLAGLSQETQYF. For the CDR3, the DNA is TGTGCCAGCAGTTTTAGGGGACTAGCGGGACTTAGCCAAGAGACCCAGTACTTC.

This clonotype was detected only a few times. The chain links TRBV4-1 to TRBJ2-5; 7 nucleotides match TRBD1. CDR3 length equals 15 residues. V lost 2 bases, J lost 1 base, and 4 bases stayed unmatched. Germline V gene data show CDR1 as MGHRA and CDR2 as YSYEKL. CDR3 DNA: TGCGCCAGCAGCCAAAGGGGGCTTCCCCAAGAGACCCAGTACTTC. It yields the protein CASSQRGLPQETQYF.

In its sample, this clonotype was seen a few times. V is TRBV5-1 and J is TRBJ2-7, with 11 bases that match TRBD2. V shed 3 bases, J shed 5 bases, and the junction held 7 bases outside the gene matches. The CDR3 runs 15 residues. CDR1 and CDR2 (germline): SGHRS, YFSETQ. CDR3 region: CASSSGTSGGDEQYF. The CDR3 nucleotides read TGCGCCAGCAGCTCTGGGACTAGCGGCGGAGACGAGCAGTACTTC.

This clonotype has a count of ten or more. CDR3: CASSSLAGLRNIEQYF. CDR3 sequence (DNA): TGTGCCAGCAGTTCCCTTGCGGGGCTCCGTAACATCGAGCAGTACTTC. J is TRBJ2-7 and V is TRBV6-5; maybe TRBD2 (6 bases). The germline CDR1 and CDR2 sequences are MNHEY and SVGAGI. Trimming removed 4 bases from V and 6 bases from J, with 22 bases in between. The CDR3 sequence is 16 residues long.

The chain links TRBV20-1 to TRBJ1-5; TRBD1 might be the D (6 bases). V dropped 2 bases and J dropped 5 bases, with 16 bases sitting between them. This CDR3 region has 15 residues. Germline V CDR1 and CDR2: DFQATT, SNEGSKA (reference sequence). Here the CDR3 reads CSARRPGVRDQPQHF. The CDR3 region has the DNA TGCAGTGCTAGACGTCCAGGGGTCCGCGATCAGCCCCAGCATTTT.

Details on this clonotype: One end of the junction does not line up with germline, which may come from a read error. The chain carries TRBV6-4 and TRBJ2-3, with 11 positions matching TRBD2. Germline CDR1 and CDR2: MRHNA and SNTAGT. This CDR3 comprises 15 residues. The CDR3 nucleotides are TGTGCCTGCAGCATGACTAGCGGGACAGGGGATACGCAGTATTTT. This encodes CACSMTSGTGDTQYF.

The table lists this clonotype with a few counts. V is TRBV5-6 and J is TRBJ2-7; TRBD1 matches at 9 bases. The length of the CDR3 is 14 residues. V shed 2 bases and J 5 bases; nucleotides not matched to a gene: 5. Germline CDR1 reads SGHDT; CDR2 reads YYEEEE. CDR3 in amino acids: CASSFPGQGNEQYF. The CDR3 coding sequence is TGTGCCAGCAGCTTTCCGGGACAGGGAAACGAGCAGTACTTC.

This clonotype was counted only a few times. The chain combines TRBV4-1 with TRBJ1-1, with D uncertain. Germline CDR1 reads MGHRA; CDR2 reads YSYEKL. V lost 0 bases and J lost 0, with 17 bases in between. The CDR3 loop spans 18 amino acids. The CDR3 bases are TGCGCCAGCAGCCAAGAGAACACTCCAATCAGCATGAACACTGAAGCTTTCTTT. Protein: CASSQENTPISMNTEAFF.

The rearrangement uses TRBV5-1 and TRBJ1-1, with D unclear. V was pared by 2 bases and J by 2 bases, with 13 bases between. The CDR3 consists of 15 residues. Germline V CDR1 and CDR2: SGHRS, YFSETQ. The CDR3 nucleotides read TGCGCCAGCAGCTTAGAGACAAGAACTAACACTGAAGCTTTCTTT. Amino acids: CASSLETRTNTEAFF.

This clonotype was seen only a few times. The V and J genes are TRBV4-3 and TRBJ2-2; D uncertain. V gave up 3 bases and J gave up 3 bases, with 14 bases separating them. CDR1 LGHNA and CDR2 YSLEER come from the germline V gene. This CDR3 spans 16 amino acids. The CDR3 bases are TGCGCCAGCAGCCAGGGTCGGGCTGGGTACACCGGGGAGCTGTTTTTT. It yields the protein CASSQGRAGYTGELFF.

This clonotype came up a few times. The CDR3 nucleotides are TGCAGTGCCGCACTAGCGATCAATGAGCAGTTCTTC. Its protein product is CSAALAINEQFF. The chain carries TRBV20-1 and TRBJ2-1; 7 bases match TRBD2. The V gene's germline CDR1 is DFQATT and CDR2 SNEGSKA (reference sequence). The CDR3 totals 12 residues. Unmatched junction bases numbered 5, after V lost 6 bases and J lost 6 bases.